Listed below are T cell receptor beta chains from one sample, sequenced in a study of T cell responses to AZD1222 COVID-19 vaccine. TCRdb keeps only in-frame clones here, not all; method: immunoSEQ multiplex PCR. The sample includes 90,000 to 150,000 clones, 86% seen only once; the top ten take approximately 7.6%. The sequencing used peripheral blood, collected on day 0 of AZD1222 vaccination. All receptors derive from an adult in good health. The CDR3 runs from the conserved cysteine through the conserved F or W. The D gene is left open where the match is weak. The listing skips clone size in some rows; elsewhere it reads once, few, many or a size class.

v_gene	d_gene	abundance	j_gene	CDR3aa	CDR3nt
TRBV7-2	-	-	TRBJ1-1	CASSPVGGRTEAFF	TGTGCCAGCAGCCCCGTAGGGGGAAGGACTGAAGCTTTCTTT
TRBV3-1/TRBV3-2	TRBD2	-	TRBJ2-6	CASSTHSSGGSGANVLTF	TGTGCCAGCAGCACACACTCCTCGGGAGGCTCTGGGGCCAACGTCCTGACTTTC
TRBV4-2	TRBD2	few	TRBJ2-7	CASSPPGAGAREQYF	TGTGCCAGCAGCCCCCCCGGGGCGGGAGCTAGGGAGCAGTACTTC
TRBV12-3/TRBV12-4	-	-	TRBJ2-3	CASRGQSTDTQYF	TGTGCCAGCAGGGGTCAGAGCACAGATACGCAGTATTTT
TRBV28	TRBD1	-	TRBJ2-1	CASAPTGYARGEQFF	TGTGCCAGCGCCCCGACAGGGTACGCAAGGGGTGAGCAGTTCTTC
TRBV5-1	-	once	TRBJ1-2	CASSPGTQVSNYGYTF	TGCGCCAGCAGCCCTGGGACGCAGGTCAGCAACTATGGCTACACCTTC
TRBV27	-	-	TRBJ1-1	CASSQSPGAYTEAFF	TGTGCCAGCAGTCAGTCCCCGGGGGCCTACACTGAAGCTTTCTTT
TRBV10-3	TRBD1	few	TRBJ2-7	CATDPGQGLNEQYF	TGTGCCACCGACCCGGGACAGGGTTTGAACGAGCAGTACTTC
TRBV3-1/TRBV3-2	-	-	TRBJ2-6	CASSQGRSSGANVLTF	TGTGCCAGCAGCCAAGGTAGGAGCTCTGGGGCCAACGTCCTGACTTTC
TRBV6-5	-	-	TRBJ1-5	CASSPGGGNNQPQHF	TGTGCCAGCAGCCCGGGGGGGGGCAACAATCAGCCCCAGCATTTT
TRBV12-5	TRBD2	-	TRBJ2-1	CASGLGTSVYNEQFF	TGTGCTAGTGGTTTGGGGACTAGCGTATACAATGAGCAGTTCTTC
TRBV7-9	-	-	TRBJ1-5	CASSLGQHVENYQPQHF	TGTGCCAGCAGCTTAGGCCAGCACGTGGAGAACTATCAGCCCCAGCATTTT
TRBV4-2	TRBD1	-	TRBJ2-1	CASSQDLADRGYNEQFF	TGTGCCAGCAGCCAAGACTTGGCGGACAGGGGATACAATGAGCAGTTCTTC
TRBV11-3	TRBD1	-	TRBJ1-1	CASSSGQGSTEAFF	TGTGCCAGCAGCTCGGGACAGGGTTCGACTGAAGCTTTCTTT
TRBV19	-	-	TRBJ1-5	CASSPGGGGNQPQHF	TGTGCCAGTAGCCCCGGTGGAGGAGGCAATCAGCCCCAGCATTTT
TRBV28	TRBD2	few	TRBJ2-7	CASSLRTSGTYEQYF	TGTGCCAGCAGTTTACGGACTAGCGGAACCTACGAGCAGTACTTC
TRBV5-6	TRBD2	-	TRBJ2-3	CASRISGGSADTQYF	TGTGCCAGCAGAATTAGCGGGGGCAGTGCAGATACGCAGTATTTT
TRBV30	TRBD1	-	TRBJ2-3	CAWSVRQGVAQYF	TGTGCCTGGAGTGTCCGACAGGGGGTCGCGCAGTATTTT
TRBV7-6	TRBD2	-	TRBJ2-3	CASSDASGITSTDTQYF	TGTGCCAGCAGCGACGCTAGCGGAATTACTAGCACAGATACGCAGTATTTT
TRBV14	-	-	TRBJ2-4	CASSQDQGSKNIQYF	TGTGCCAGCAGCCAAGATCAGGGATCCAAAAACATTCAGTACTTC
TRBV7-2	TRBD1	once	TRBJ1-1	CASTEQGGLTEAFF	TGTGCCAGCACCGAACAGGGGGGATTAACTGAAGCTTTCTTT
TRBV2	-	-	TRBJ1-4	CASTLRAATNEKLFF	TGTGCCAGCACTCTTCGAGCTGCAACTAATGAAAAACTGTTTTTT
TRBV7-9	-	-	TRBJ2-3	CASSLGSLADTQYF	TGTGCCAGCAGCTTAGGGTCTTTGGCAGATACGCAGTATTTT
TRBV27	-	-	TRBJ2-7	CASSPPRARYF	TGTGCCAGCAGTCCTCCGAGGGCTCGGTACTTC
TRBV5-1	TRBD1	-	TRBJ1-4	CASSLGAGGGEKLFF	TGCGCCAGCAGCTTGGGGGCAGGGGGAGGAGAAAAACTGTTTTTT
TRBV27	-	-	TRBJ1-1	CASSLGGEGSLTEAFF	TGTGCCAGCAGTTTAGGGGGGGAAGGTTCTCTGACTGAAGCTTTCTTT
TRBV6-2/TRBV6-3	-	-	TRBJ2-1	CASSQFSRHNEQFF	TGTGCCAGCAGCCAGTTTTCCCGTCACAATGAGCAGTTCTTC
TRBV2	-	-	TRBJ1-1	CASSEGGHTEAFF	TGTGCCAGCAGTGAGGGGGGTCATACTGAAGCTTTCTTT
TRBV3-1/TRBV3-2	TRBD2	-	TRBJ2-2	CASSQGGTSGTTGELFF	TGTGCCAGCAGCCAAGGGGGGACTAGCGGGACCACCGGGGAGCTGTTTTTT
TRBV19	TRBD1	-	TRBJ1-2	CASSYRAAGGFYGYTF	TGTGCCAGTAGTTATAGGGCGGCAGGGGGCTTCTATGGCTACACCTTC
TRBV19	-	-	TRBJ2-3	CASSLGPWGADTQYF	TGTGCCAGTAGTCTGGGGCCCTGGGGGGCAGATACGCAGTATTTT
TRBV4-2	-	-	TRBJ2-3	CASSQGGSAVDTQYF	TGTGCCAGCAGCCAAGGGGGTAGCGCCGTGGATACGCAGTATTTT
TRBV6-5	TRBD1	-	TRBJ1-4	CASSPAGQGDEKLFF	TGTGCCAGCAGTCCCGCGGGACAGGGGGATGAAAAACTGTTTTTT
TRBV11-2	-	-	TRBJ2-2	CASSLEMGTGELFF	TGTGCCAGCAGCTTAGAAATGGGGACCGGGGAGCTGTTTTTT
TRBV18	TRBD2	-	TRBJ2-2	CASSPPSGGAGGELFF	TGTGCCAGCTCACCACCCAGCGGGGGGGCTGGCGGGGAGCTGTTTTTT
TRBV7-2	-	-	TRBJ2-3	CASSRARGGDTQYF	TGTGCCAGCAGCCGCGCTAGAGGGGGGGATACGCAGTATTTT
TRBV7-3	-	-	TRBJ1-1	CASSLSRESGTEAFF	TGTGCCAGCAGCTTATCCAGGGAATCCGGCACTGAAGCTTTCTTT
TRBV7-9	-	once	TRBJ1-1	CASSRRQGPEAFF	TGTGCCAGCAGCCGAAGGCAGGGACCTGAAGCTTTCTTT
TRBV5-6	TRBD2	-	TRBJ2-1	CASSLILAGVAIEQFF	TGTGCCAGCAGCTTGATCCTAGCGGGAGTCGCTATTGAGCAGTTCTTC
TRBV28	-	-	TRBJ1-1	CASSLRDGRTEAFF	TGTGCCAGCAGTTTAAGGGACGGGCGGACTGAAGCTTTCTTT
TRBV6-5	TRBD1	-	TRBJ1-2	CASRRGTGGSYGYTF	TGTGCCAGCCGAAGGGGGACAGGGGGGAGCTATGGCTACACCTTC
TRBV6-5	TRBD1	-	TRBJ1-5	CASRGAGGQPQHF	TGTGCCAGCAGGGGGGCAGGGGGACAGCCCCAGCATTTT
TRBV6-6	-	-	TRBJ1-6	CASSPIDSNNSPLHF	TGTGCCAGCAGCCCAATCGACAGTAATAATTCACCCCTCCACTTT